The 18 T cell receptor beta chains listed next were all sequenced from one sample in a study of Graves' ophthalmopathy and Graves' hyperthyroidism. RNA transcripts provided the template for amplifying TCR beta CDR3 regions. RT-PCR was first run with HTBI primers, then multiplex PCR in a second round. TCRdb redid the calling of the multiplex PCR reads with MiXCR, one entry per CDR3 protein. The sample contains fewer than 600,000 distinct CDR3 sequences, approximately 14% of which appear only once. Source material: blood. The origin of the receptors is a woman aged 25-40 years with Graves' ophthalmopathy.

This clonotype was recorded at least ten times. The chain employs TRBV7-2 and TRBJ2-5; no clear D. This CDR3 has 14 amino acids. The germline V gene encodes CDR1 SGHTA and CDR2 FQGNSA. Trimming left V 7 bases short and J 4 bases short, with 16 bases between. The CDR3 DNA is TGTGCCAGCACCGTAAGCCGGTGGGGAGAGACCCAGTACTTC. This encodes CASTVSRWGETQYF.

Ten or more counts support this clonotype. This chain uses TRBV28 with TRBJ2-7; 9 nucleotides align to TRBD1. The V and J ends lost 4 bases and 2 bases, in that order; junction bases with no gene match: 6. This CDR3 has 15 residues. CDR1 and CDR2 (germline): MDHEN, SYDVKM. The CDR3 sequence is CASSSAGTGTYEQYF. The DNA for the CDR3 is TGTGCCAGCAGTTCCGCCGGGACAGGGACCTACGAGCAGTACTTC. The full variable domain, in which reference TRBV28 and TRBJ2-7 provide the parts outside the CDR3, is DVKVTQSSRYLVKRTGEKVFLECVQDMDHENMFWYRQDPGLGLRLIYFSYDVKMKEKGDIPEGYSVSREKKERFSLILESASTNQTSMYLCASSSAGTGTYEQYFGPGTRLTVT.

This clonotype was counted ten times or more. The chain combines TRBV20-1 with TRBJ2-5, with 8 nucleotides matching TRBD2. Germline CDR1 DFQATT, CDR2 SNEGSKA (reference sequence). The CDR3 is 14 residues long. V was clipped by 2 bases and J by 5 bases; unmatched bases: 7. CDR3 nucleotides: TGCAGTGCTAGATCATGGACGGGGGGGGAGACCCAGTACTTC. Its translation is CSARSWTGGETQYF.

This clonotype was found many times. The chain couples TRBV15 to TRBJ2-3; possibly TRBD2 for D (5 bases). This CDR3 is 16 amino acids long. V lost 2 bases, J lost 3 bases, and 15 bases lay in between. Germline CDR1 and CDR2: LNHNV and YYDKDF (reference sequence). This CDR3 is CATSRLPGRSTDTQYF. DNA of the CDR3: TGTGCCACCAGCAGATTACCGGGAAGGAGTACAGATACGCAGTATTTT.

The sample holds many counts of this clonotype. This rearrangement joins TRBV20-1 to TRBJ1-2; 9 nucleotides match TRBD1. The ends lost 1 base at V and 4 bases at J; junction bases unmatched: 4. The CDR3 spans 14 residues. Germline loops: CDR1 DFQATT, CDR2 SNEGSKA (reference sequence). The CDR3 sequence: CSARVQGAGYGYTF. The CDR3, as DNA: TGCAGTGCTAGAGTACAGGGGGCAGGCTATGGCTACACCTTC.

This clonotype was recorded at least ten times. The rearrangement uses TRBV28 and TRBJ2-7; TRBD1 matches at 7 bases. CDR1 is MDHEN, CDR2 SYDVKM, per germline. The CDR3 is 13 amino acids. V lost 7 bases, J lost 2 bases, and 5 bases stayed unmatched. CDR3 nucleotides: TGTGCCAGCATCAGGGACAGACCCTACGAGCAGTACTTC. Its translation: CASIRDRPYEQYF.

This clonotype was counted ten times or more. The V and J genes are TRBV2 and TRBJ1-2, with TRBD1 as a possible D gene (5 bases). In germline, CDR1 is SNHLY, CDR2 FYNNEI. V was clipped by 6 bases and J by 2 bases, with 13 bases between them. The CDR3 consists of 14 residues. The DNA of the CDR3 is TGTGCCAGCAGCGGGGACGGGCTAAACTATGGCTACACCTTC. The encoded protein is CASSGDGLNYGYTF.

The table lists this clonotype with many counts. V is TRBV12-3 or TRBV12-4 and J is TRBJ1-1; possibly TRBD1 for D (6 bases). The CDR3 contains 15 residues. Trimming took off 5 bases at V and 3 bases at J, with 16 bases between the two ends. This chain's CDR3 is CASSNKRGPDTEAFF. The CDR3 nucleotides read TGTGCCAGCAGTAACAAGCGGGGGCCGGACACTGAAGCTTTCTTT.

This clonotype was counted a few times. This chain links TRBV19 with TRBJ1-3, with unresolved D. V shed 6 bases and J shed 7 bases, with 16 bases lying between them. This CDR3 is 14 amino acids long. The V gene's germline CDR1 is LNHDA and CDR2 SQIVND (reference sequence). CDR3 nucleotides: TGTGCCAGTAGCACAGAAGCCACTTGGAACACCATATATTTT. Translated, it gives CASSTEATWNTIYF.

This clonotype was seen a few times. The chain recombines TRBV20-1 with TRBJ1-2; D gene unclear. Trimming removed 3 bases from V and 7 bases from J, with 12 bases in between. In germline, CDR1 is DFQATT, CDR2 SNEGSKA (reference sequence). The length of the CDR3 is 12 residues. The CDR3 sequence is CSASGSRVGYTF. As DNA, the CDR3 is TGCAGTGCTAGCGGCAGTAGGGTTGGCTACACCTTC.

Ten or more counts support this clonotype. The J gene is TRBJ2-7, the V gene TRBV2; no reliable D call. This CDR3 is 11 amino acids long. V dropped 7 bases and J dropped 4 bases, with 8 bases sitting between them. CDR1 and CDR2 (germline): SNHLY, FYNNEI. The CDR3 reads CASMVFYEQYF. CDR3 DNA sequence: TGTGCCAGCATGGTTTTTTACGAGCAGTACTTC.

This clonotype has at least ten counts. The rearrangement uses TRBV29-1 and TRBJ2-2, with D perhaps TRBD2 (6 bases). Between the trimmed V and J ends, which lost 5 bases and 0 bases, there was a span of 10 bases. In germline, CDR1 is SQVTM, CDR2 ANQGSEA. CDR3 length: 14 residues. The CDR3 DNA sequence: TGCAGCGTTCGGGACTTATCGAACACCGGGGAGCTGTTTTTT. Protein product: CSVRDLSNTGELFF.

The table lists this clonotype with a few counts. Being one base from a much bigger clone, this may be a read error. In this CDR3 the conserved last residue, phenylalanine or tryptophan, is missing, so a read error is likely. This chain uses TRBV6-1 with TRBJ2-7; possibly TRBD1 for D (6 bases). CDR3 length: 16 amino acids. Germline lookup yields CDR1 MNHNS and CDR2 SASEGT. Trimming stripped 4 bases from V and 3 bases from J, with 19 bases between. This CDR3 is CASSGQAFPNIYEQYY. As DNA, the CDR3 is TGTGCCAGCAGTGGACAGGCCTTCCCAAACATCTACGAGCAGTACTAC.

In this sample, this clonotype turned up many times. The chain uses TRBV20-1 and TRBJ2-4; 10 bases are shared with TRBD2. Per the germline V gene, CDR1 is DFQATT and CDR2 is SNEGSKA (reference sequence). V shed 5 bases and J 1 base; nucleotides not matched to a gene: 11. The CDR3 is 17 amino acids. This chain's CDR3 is CSARHTAGGRAKNIQYF. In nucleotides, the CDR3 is TGCAGTGCTCGCCATACAGCGGGGGGGAGGGCCAAAAACATTCAGTACTTC.

CDR3 sequence reads: CASRDLGGPNTGELFF. For the CDR3, the DNA is TGTGCCAGCAGAGACCTAGGAGGCCCGAACACCGGGGAGCTGTTTTTT. This rearrangement joins TRBV6-1 to TRBJ2-2; tentatively, D is TRBD2 (5 bases). This CDR3 is 16 amino acids long. The germline V and J ends were trimmed by 6 bases and 0 bases, with 14 bases remaining between them. CDR1 MNHNS and CDR2 SASEGT come from the germline V gene.

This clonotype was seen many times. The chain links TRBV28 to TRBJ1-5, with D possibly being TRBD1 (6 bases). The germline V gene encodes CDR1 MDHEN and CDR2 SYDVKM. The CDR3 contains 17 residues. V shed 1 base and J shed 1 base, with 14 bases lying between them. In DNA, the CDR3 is TGTGCCAGCAGTTTATCGCAGGGGATGTGGAGCAATCAGCCCCAGCATTTT. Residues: CASSLSQGMWSNQPQHF.

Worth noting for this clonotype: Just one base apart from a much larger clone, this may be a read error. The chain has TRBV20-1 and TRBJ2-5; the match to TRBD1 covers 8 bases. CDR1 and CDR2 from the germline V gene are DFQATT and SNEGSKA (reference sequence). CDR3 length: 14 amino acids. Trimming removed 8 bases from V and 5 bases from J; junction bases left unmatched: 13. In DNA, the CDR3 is TGCAGTTCTAAACAGGGGGAGCCGAGGGAGACCCAGTACTTC. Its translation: CSSKQGEPRETQYF.

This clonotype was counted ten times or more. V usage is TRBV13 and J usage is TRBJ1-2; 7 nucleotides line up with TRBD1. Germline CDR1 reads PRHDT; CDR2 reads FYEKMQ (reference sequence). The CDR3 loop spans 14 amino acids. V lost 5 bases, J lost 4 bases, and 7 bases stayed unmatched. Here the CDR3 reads CASSPQGRGYGYTF. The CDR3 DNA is TGTGCCAGCAGCCCACAGGGGAGGGGCTATGGCTACACCTTC.